The next 26 T cell receptor beta chains were all read from a single sample in a study of T cell changes during pregnancy in multiple sclerosis. Clones were read by immunoSEQ multiplex PCR, and TCRdb kept only the in-frame ones, dropping some. The sample includes approximately 36,000 clones, more than 75% of them seen just once. The sample here was CD8+ T cells from peripheral blood mononuclear cells, taken in the third trimester of pregnancy. The source is a female donor with multiple sclerosis, enrolled in a pregnancy study.

The V call is TRBV5-4, the J call TRBJ1-2, with a possible D match to TRBD1 (6 bases). Germline CDR1 is SGHNT and CDR2 is YYREEE (reference sequence). The CDR3 has 12 amino acids. Trimming stripped 1 base from V and 8 bases from J, with 9 bases between. CDR3 residues: CASSLRGNGYTF. The CDR3 DNA reads TGTGCCAGCAGCTTGAGGGGGAACGGCTACACCTTC.

The rearrangement joins TRBV5-8 to TRBJ2-1; 7 nucleotides align to TRBD2. The length of the CDR3 is 15 residues. Looked up from germline, CDR1 is SGHTS and CDR2 is YDEGEE. The V gene end was trimmed by 6 bases and the J gene end by 6 bases; junction bases not matched to a gene: 12. In nucleotides, the CDR3 is TGTGCCAGCACCTATATGGGGGGGTTAAGCAATGAGCAGTTCTTC. Residues: CASTYMGGLSNEQFF.

The genes are TRBV30 and TRBJ2-7; TRBD1 aligns across 7 bases. The CDR3 has 14 amino acids. With 0 bases clipped from V and 6 bases from J, the junction kept 8 bases outside the gene matches. In germline, CDR1 is GTSNPN, CDR2 SVGIG (reference sequence). DNA of the CDR3: TGTGCCTGGAGTGTACGACAGGGTTTCACCGAGCAGTACTTC. Its protein is CAWSVRQGFTEQYF.

The chain has TRBV4-3 and TRBJ1-1; maybe TRBD1 (6 bases). The germline V and J ends were trimmed by 2 bases and 6 bases, with 19 bases remaining between them. The CDR3 is made up of 16 amino acids. CDR1 and CDR2 (germline): LGHNA, YSLEER. The CDR3 reads CASSQSSTGRSAEAFF. In DNA, the CDR3 is TGCGCCAGCAGCCAATCTTCAACAGGGAGATCCGCTGAAGCTTTCTTT.

This rearrangement joins TRBV4-1 to TRBJ2-3; 12 nucleotides line up with TRBD2. Germline trimming cut 4 bases from V and 8 bases from J; bases unmatched to any gene: 13. Per germline, CDR1 MGHRA and CDR2 YSYEKL. The CDR3 runs 17 residues. CDR3 region: CASSPVGLAGGFATQYF. CDR3 bases: TGCGCCAGCAGCCCCGTGGGGCTAGCGGGGGGGTTTGCTACGCAGTATTTT.

The V and J genes are TRBV4-3 and TRBJ2-1; 15 bases agree with TRBD2. J was trimmed by 6 bases and V by 3 bases; bases with no gene match: 12. This CDR3 spans 19 amino acids. CDR1 is LGHNA and CDR2 is YSLEER in the germline V gene. The CDR3 here is CASSHSLPGLAGGPNEQFF. The CDR3 coding sequence is TGCGCCAGCAGCCATTCTTTACCGGGACTAGCGGGGGGACCCAATGAGCAGTTCTTC.

V is TRBV6-1 and J is TRBJ2-3; 8 bases align to TRBD2. Germline V gene data show CDR1 as MNHNS and CDR2 as SASEGT. Losses at the gene ends were 0 bases for V and 5 bases for J; bases not matched to a gene: 7. This CDR3 has 16 amino acids. In DNA, the CDR3 is TGTGCCAGCAGTGAAGCGCCGGGGGGACTAGGAGATACGCAGTATTTT. It yields the protein CASSEAPGGLGDTQYF.

The J gene is TRBJ2-3, the V gene TRBV18, with 9 bases lining up with TRBD2. CDR1 KGHSH and CDR2 LQKENI come from the germline V gene. The V gene end was trimmed by 2 bases and the J gene end by 1 base; junction bases not matched to a gene: 1. The CDR3 runs 15 residues. CDR3 bases: TGTGCCAGCTCACCATCTAGCGGGGGCACAGATACGCAGTATTTT. As protein: CASSPSSGGTDTQYF. The full variable domain, completed using reference TRBV18 and TRBJ2-3, is NAGVMQNPRHLVRRRGQEARLRCSPMKGHSHVYWYRQLPEEGLKFMVYLQKENIIDESGMPKERFSAEFPKEGPSILRIQQVVRGDSAAYFCASSPSSGGTDTQYFGPGTRLTVL.

This clone appeared once. The rearrangement joins TRBV27 to TRBJ1-1, with a weak D call TRBD1 (5 bases). Germline V CDR1 and CDR2: MNHEY, SMNVEV (reference sequence). The germline V and J ends were trimmed by 2 bases and 3 bases, with 13 bases remaining between them. CDR3 size: 15 residues. The CDR3 DNA follows: TGTGCCAGCAGTTTAGGCGGGGCGGGAGACACTGAAGCTTTCTTT. This encodes CASSLGGAGDTEAFF.

This rearrangement joins TRBV9 to TRBJ1-6, with D uncertain. V lost 0 bases and J 0 bases, leaving 7 bases between the germline ends. The CDR3 is 16 residues long. CDR1 and CDR2 (germline): SGDLS, YYNGEE. The CDR3 DNA reads TGTGCCAGCAGCGTAGGGCGAGGCTCCTATAATTCACCCCTCCACTTT. Protein sequence: CASSVGRGSYNSPLHF.

The rearrangement links TRBV7-9 to TRBJ2-3; TRBD1 agrees at 7 bases. Losses at the gene ends were 5 bases for V and 2 bases for J; bases not matched to a gene: 7. The CDR3 is made up of 15 amino acids. Germline V gene data show CDR1 as SEHNR and CDR2 as FQNEAQ (reference sequence). CDR3 protein: CASSTSTGYTDTQYF. The CDR3 nucleotides are TGTGCCAGCAGCACCTCGACAGGGTACACAGATACGCAGTATTTT.

The chain couples TRBV4-2 to TRBJ2-3; no reliable D call. Germline CDR1 and CDR2: LGHNA and YNFKEQ. V was clipped by 3 bases and J by 5 bases, with 9 bases between them. This CDR3 spans 13 amino acids. DNA for the CDR3: TGTGCCAGCAGCCATCCACTCGTAGATACGCAGTATTTT. Protein: CASSHPLVDTQYF.

This rearrangement joins TRBV28 to TRBJ2-3, with TRBD2 matching over 9 bases. CDR3 length: 14 amino acids. J was trimmed by 5 bases and V by 6 bases; bases with no gene match: 6. From germline, CDR1 is MDHEN and CDR2 SYDVKM. The chain's CDR3 is CASRLAGAGDTQYF. Written as DNA, the CDR3 is TGTGCCAGCAGGTTAGCGGGGGCGGGAGATACGCAGTATTTT.

The chain couples TRBV28 to TRBJ1-2; D not certain. Germline-derived CDR1 and CDR2 are MDHEN and SYDVKM. The CDR3 contains 14 residues. V was pared by 2 bases and J by 2 bases, with 9 bases between. CDR3 sequence: CASSLRGINYGYTF. The CDR3 DNA reads TGTGCCAGCAGTTTACGAGGGATCAACTATGGCTACACCTTC.

The genes are TRBV5-1 and TRBJ2-2; D is possibly TRBD2 (6 bases). Per germline, CDR1 SGHRS and CDR2 YFSETQ. The CDR3 totals 13 residues. V was shortened by 7 bases and J by 7 bases, with 14 bases between the two germline ends. This chain's CDR3 is CASLAGKGGELFF. DNA of the CDR3: TGCGCCAGCCTGGCGGGGAAAGGCGGGGAGCTGTTTTTT.

V gene TRBV6-1 combines with J gene TRBJ1-1; no clear D. The germline V and J ends were trimmed by 1 base and 11 bases, with 14 bases remaining between them. The length of the CDR3 is 13 residues. The V gene's germline CDR1 is MNHNS and CDR2 SASEGT. CDR3 nucleotide sequence: TGTGCCAGCAGTGAAGGATACGTTTCTACGGCTTTCTTT. It codes for CASSEGYVSTAFF.

The chain employs TRBV15 and TRBJ1-2, with TRBD1 matching 9 bases. The CDR3 extends over 15 amino acids. V was pared by 3 bases and J by 4 bases, with 6 bases of the junction left unmatched. The germline V gene encodes CDR1 LNHNV and CDR2 YYDKDF (reference sequence). In DNA form, the CDR3 reads TGTGCCACCAGCAGGGACAGGGGAAAAAGCTATGGCTACACCTTC. Translating gives CATSRDRGKSYGYTF.

The chain carries TRBV19 and TRBJ1-5, with a weak D call TRBD1 (5 bases). This CDR3 has 10 residues. Per germline, CDR1 LNHDA and CDR2 SQIVND (reference sequence). The V gene lost 8 bases and the J gene lost 9 bases, with 8 bases spanning the gap. The CDR3 loop is CASGGWPQHF. DNA of the CDR3: TGTGCCAGTGGGGGGTGGCCCCAGCATTTT.

The chain carries TRBV30 and TRBJ1-4, with D unresolved. V was pared by 7 bases and J by 2 bases, with 20 bases between. The CDR3 sequence is 16 residues long. The V gene's germline CDR1 is GTSNPN and CDR2 SVGIG (reference sequence). CDR3 nucleotides: TGTGCCTCCAGTGGGCTCAAAGCCCCGACTAATGAAAAACTGTTTTTT. This codes for CASSGLKAPTNEKLFF.

This clone was seen many times. V usage is TRBV27 and J usage is TRBJ1-3; D gene ambiguous. CDR3 size: 13 residues. V was pared by 0 bases and J by 4 bases, with 4 bases between. CDR1 and CDR2 (germline): MNHEY, SMNVEV (reference sequence). The CDR3 DNA is TGTGCCAGCAGTTTATCCCAAGGAAACACCATATATTTT. Residues: CASSLSQGNTIYF.

The rearrangement uses TRBV6-5 and TRBJ2-3, with D possibly being TRBD2 (7 bases). Germline V lookup: CDR1 MNHEY, CDR2 SVGAGI. The CDR3 is 15 amino acids. Trimming removed 4 bases from V and 4 bases from J, with 15 bases in between. CDR3 protein: CASSSRRGGADTQYF. CDR3 bases: TGTGCCAGCAGTTCCCGACGAGGGGGGGCAGATACGCAGTATTTT.

The chain recombines TRBV7-9 with TRBJ2-7; TRBD2 is a possible D gene (5 bases). The germline V gene has CDR1 SEHNR and CDR2 FQNEAQ (reference sequence). This CDR3 is built from 14 residues. Trimming left V 5 bases short and J 4 bases short, with 15 bases between. In DNA form, the CDR3 reads TGTGCCAGCAGCACCGGAGGATGGGAGTACGAGCAGTACTTC. Translating it yields CASSTGGWEYEQYF.

This clone has a single count. The genes are TRBV28 and TRBJ2-3, with 7 positions matching TRBD2. The V gene's germline CDR1 is MDHEN and CDR2 SYDVKM. CDR3 size: 15 residues. J was trimmed by 5 bases and V by 5 bases; bases with no gene match: 10. As DNA, the CDR3 is TGTGCCAGCAGTCCCAGGACTAGAACTAGAGATACGCAGTATTTT. It yields the protein CASSPRTRTRDTQYF.

This clone was picked up one time. The V gene is TRBV7-3, the J gene TRBJ1-3; 7 bases line up with TRBD1. This CDR3 spans 15 amino acids. Germline V gives CDR1 SGHTA, CDR2 FQGTGA. After removal of 5 bases from V and 1 base from J, the junction contained 5 bases not matched to a gene. The CDR3 DNA follows: TGTGCCAGCAGCCCAGGGGGGATTTCTGGAAACACCATATATTTT. This gives the protein CASSPGGISGNTIYF. Supplemented by reference TRBV7-3 and TRBJ1-3, the full variable domain reads GAGVSQTPSNKVTEKGKYVELRCDPISGHTALYWYRQSLGQGPEFLIYFQGTGAADDSGLPNDRFFAVRPEGSVSTLKIQRTERGDSAVYLCASSPGGISGNTIYFGEGSWLTVV.

The chain links TRBV9 to TRBJ2-5; maybe TRBD1 (6 bases). V was cut by 4 bases and J by 4 bases, with 17 bases left in between. This CDR3 is 15 amino acids long. The germline gives CDR1 SGDLS, CDR2 YYNGEE. CDR3 nucleotides: TGTGCCAGCAGCCCCCTTTTTAGAGGGGGAGAGACCCAGTACTTC. The encoded protein is CASSPLFRGGETQYF.

This clone has a single count. This chain connects TRBV27 to TRBJ2-1; no firm D call. This CDR3 spans 14 amino acids. V was pared by 0 bases and J by 8 bases, with 11 bases between. Germline V gene sequence: CDR1 MNHEY, CDR2 SMNVEV (reference sequence). The CDR3 DNA reads TGTGCCAGCAGTTTATCTAGGTCGAGCGATGAGCAGTTCTTC. It encodes CASSLSRSSDEQFF.